What follows are 10 T cell receptor beta chains derived from one specimen sequenced in a study of T cell changes during pregnancy in multiple sclerosis. The table came from immunoSEQ multiplex PCR; TCRdb's copy has only in-frame clones and leaves some out. Of some 100,000 clones listed, approximately 90% are singletons. The source material was peripheral blood, sampled after pregnancy. The source of these receptors is a female donor with multiple sclerosis, enrolled in a pregnancy study.

The chain is built from TRBV6-1 and TRBJ1-5, with 7 positions matching TRBD1. Trimming cost V 3 bases and J 6 bases; bases outside gene matches: 11. Germline CDR1 reads MNHNS; CDR2 reads SASEGT. This CDR3 has 16 residues. The CDR3 spells CASSEKPLEGAQPQHF. As DNA, the CDR3 is TGTGCCAGCAGTGAGAAACCCCTAGAGGGGGCTCAGCCCCAGCATTTT.

The rearrangement uses TRBV5-1 and TRBJ2-1, with D possibly TRBD1 on 5 matching bases. This CDR3 is built from 21 residues. The V gene lost 3 bases and the J gene lost 3 bases, with 31 bases spanning the gap. Germline V gene sequence: CDR1 SGHRS, CDR2 YFSETQ. The CDR3 protein is CASSSPLRSRTLSDIYNEQFF. DNA of the CDR3: TGCGCCAGCAGCTCACCCCTCCGGAGCCGCACCCTATCGGACATCTACAATGAGCAGTTCTTC.

The rearrangement uses TRBV12-5 and TRBJ1-6; 9 positions agree with TRBD1. Trimming took 6 bases from V and 8 from J; bases not matched to a gene: 8. CDR1 LGHNT and CDR2 FRNRAP come from the germline V gene. This CDR3 contains 15 residues. CDR3 DNA: TGTGCTAGTGGAAATAAACAGGGGGCATATTCACCCCTCCACTTT. This translates into CASGNKQGAYSPLHF.

V is TRBV28 and J is TRBJ1-2; D remains unclear. Germline CDR1 reads MDHEN; CDR2 reads SYDVKM. The V and J ends lost 5 bases and 2 bases respectively, with 12 bases between them. The CDR3 length is 14 residues. The CDR3 here is CASSPYSTNYGYTF. The CDR3 nucleotides are TGTGCCAGCAGTCCCTATAGTACGAACTATGGCTACACCTTC.

The rearrangement joins TRBV9 to TRBJ1-6; D is unresolved. Trimming took 4 bases from V and 8 from J, leaving 13 bases between them. The CDR3 contains 14 residues. CDR1 SGDLS and CDR2 YYNGEE come from the germline V gene. CDR3 coding DNA: TGTGCCAGCAGCCCATCCAGGCATTATTCACCCCTCCACTTT. The encoded protein is CASSPSRHYSPLHF.

The gene calls are TRBV5-1 and TRBJ2-7; TRBD1 is a possible D gene (6 bases). Trimming pared 1 base from V and 1 base from J, leaving 9 bases between. This CDR3 comprises 14 residues. In germline, CDR1 is SGHRS, CDR2 YFSETQ. DNA of the CDR3: TGCGCCAGCAGCTTGACACAGGGATCCTACGAGCAGTACTTC. It codes for CASSLTQGSYEQYF.

This clone has only one observation. The CDR3 DNA is TGTGCCAGCAGCGTAGTGTCACAGGGGAGCACCGGGGAGCTGTTTTTT. Translated, it gives CASSVVSQGSTGELFF. The rearrangement links TRBV9 to TRBJ2-2; TRBD1 matches at 7 bases. The CDR3 length is 16 residues. The V and J ends lost 0 bases and 4 bases, in that order; junction bases with no gene match: 6. The germline gives CDR1 SGDLS, CDR2 YYNGEE.

V usage is TRBV7-2 and J usage is TRBJ1-3, with no clear D. CDR3 length equals 14 residues. The V gene's germline CDR1 is SGHTA and CDR2 FQGNSA. Trimming left V 5 bases short and J 1 base short, with 9 bases between. This chain's CDR3 is CASSHPRSGNTIYF. The CDR3, as DNA: TGTGCCAGCAGCCACCCCCGGTCTGGAAACACCATATATTTT.

The gene calls are TRBV4-1 and TRBJ2-7; TRBD1 might be the D (7 bases). Trimming stripped 0 bases from V and 6 bases from J, with 15 bases between. CDR3 length: 15 residues. From germline, CDR1 is MGHRA and CDR2 YSYEKL. The CDR3 loop reads CASSQEGQGGGEQYF. In DNA form, the CDR3 reads TGCGCCAGCAGCCAAGAAGGGCAGGGGGGAGGCGAGCAGTACTTC.

CDR3 sequence (DNA): TGTGCCAGCAATATCGGGACAATGAACACTGAAGCTTTCTTT. Protein: CASNIGTMNTEAFF. The rearrangement links TRBV6-1 to TRBJ1-1, with D perhaps TRBD1 (6 bases). Looked up from germline, CDR1 is MNHNS and CDR2 is SASEGT. The CDR3 sequence is 14 residues long. Trimming removed 7 bases at V and 0 bases at J, with 12 bases between.